Shown below are 27 T cell receptor beta chains from a single sample sequenced in a study of T-cell memory formation after mild COVID-19. TCRdb redid the calling of the 5' RACE reads with MiXCR, one entry per CDR3 protein. The repertoire holds about 470,000 distinct CDR3 sequences, with around a sixth as singletons. The sequenced sample was PBMCs or a T cell subset sorted from them (not recorded which). These TCRs come from an adult woman who had mild COVID-19 (a few samples of this study predate the infection). Cell type and time point are not known.

The V call is TRBV15, the J call TRBJ2-2; the D gene is possibly TRBD2 (6 bases). The CDR3 loop spans 13 amino acids. The V gene's germline CDR1 is LNHNV and CDR2 YYDKDF (reference sequence). The V gene lost 5 bases and the J gene lost 5 bases, with 9 bases spanning the gap. CDR3 sequence reads: CATSGTQTGELFF. The CDR3 DNA is TGTGCCACCAGCGGGACTCAAACCGGGGAGCTGTTTTTT.

The J gene is TRBJ2-1, the V gene TRBV25-1; 8 positions match TRBD2. V was pared by 6 bases and J by 7 bases, with 8 bases of the junction left unmatched. The CDR3 has 14 amino acids. Germline values: CDR1 MGHDK, CDR2 SYGVNS. The CDR3 DNA sequence: TGTGCCAGCAGAGAGACGGGGGGGATTAATGAGCAGTTCTTC. Amino acids: CASRETGGINEQFF. Drawing the rest from reference TRBV25-1 and TRBJ2-1, the complete variable domain is EADIYQTPRYLVIGTGKKITLECSQTMGHDKMYWYQQDPGMELHLIHYSYGVNSTEKGDLSSESTVSRIRTEHFPLTLESARPSHTSQYLCASRETGGINEQFFGPGTRLTVL.

Many counts were recorded for this clonotype. The chain employs TRBV10-3 and TRBJ2-1; 11 bases line up with TRBD2. Per the germline V gene, CDR1 is ENHRY and CDR2 is SYGVKD. There are 15 residues in the CDR3. Unmatched junction bases numbered 6, after V lost 4 bases and J lost 7 bases. The chain's CDR3 is CAISGASGGLNEQFF. The CDR3 region has the DNA TGTGCCATCAGTGGGGCTAGCGGGGGGCTAAATGAGCAGTTCTTC.

This clonotype has only a few counts. The chain recombines TRBV7-3 with TRBJ2-1; 12 bases match TRBD2. Trimming took 1 base from V and 0 from J; bases not matched to a gene: 13. Germline loops: CDR1 SGHTA, CDR2 FQGTGA. The CDR3 length is 21 residues. CDR3 in amino acids: CASSLISTGLAGYRSYNEQFF. The CDR3 region has the DNA TGTGCCAGCAGCTTAATAAGTACCGGACTAGCGGGATACCGCTCCTACAATGAGCAGTTCTTC.

The chain carries TRBV20-1 and TRBJ2-5; D gene uncertain. V gave up 3 bases and J gave up 4 bases, with 6 bases separating them. From germline, CDR1 is DFQATT and CDR2 SNEGSKA (reference sequence). The CDR3 spans 11 residues. CDR3 DNA: TGCAGTGCTAGTATTTTAGAGACCCAGTACTTC. It is translated as CSASILETQYF.

This clonotype has more than one count but fewer than ten. The genes are TRBV7-9 and TRBJ2-7, with 14 bases aligning to TRBD2. The CDR3 contains 18 residues. V shed 4 bases and J 5 bases; nucleotides not matched to a gene: 13. The V gene's germline CDR1 is SEHNR and CDR2 FQNEAQ (reference sequence). The DNA for the CDR3 is TGTGCCAGCAGCTGGACTAGCGGGAGGAGCACTCTCATCCACGAGCAGTACTTC. Translated: CASSWTSGRSTLIHEQYF. The entire variable domain, with the rest obtained from reference TRBV7-9 and TRBJ2-7, is as follows: DTGVSQNPRHKITKRGQNVTFRCDPISEHNRLYWYRQTLGQGPEFLTYFQNEAQLEKSRLLSDRFSAERPKGSFSTLEIQRTEQGDSAMYLCASSWTSGRSTLIHEQYFGPGTRLTVT.

The rearrangement uses TRBV5-1 and TRBJ1-2; 7 positions agree with TRBD1. The V segment lost 5 bases and the J segment 7 bases; nucleotides outside the gene matches: 11. CDR3 length equals 14 residues. From germline, CDR1 is SGHRS and CDR2 YFSETQ. For the CDR3, the DNA is TGCGCCAGCAGTTCGTACAGGGGATTAGGTGGCTACACCTTC. Protein: CASSSYRGLGGYTF.

This chain uses TRBV4-1 with TRBJ1-5; 8 bases are shared with TRBD1. In germline, CDR1 is MGHRA, CDR2 YSYEKL. The CDR3 totals 16 residues. The ends lost 2 bases at V and 9 bases at J; junction bases unmatched: 12. The CDR3, as DNA: TGCGCCAGCAGCCAAATGGGCAGGGGGCCCGAAAGGCCCCAGCATTTT. It encodes CASSQMGRGPERPQHF.

This sequence joins TRBV5-1 and TRBJ2-5; 9 bases map to TRBD1. There are 14 residues in the CDR3. J gave up 5 bases and V 4 bases, and 6 bases lay outside the gene matches. From germline, CDR1 is SGHRS and CDR2 YFSETQ. The CDR3 nucleotides are TGCGCCAGCAGCCCAGGGACAGGGTCGGAGACCCAGTACTTC. Translated, it gives CASSPGTGSETQYF.

This chain links TRBV20-1 with TRBJ2-3; 8 bases fit TRBD1. CDR3 length: 15 amino acids. V shed 0 bases and J 4 bases; nucleotides not matched to a gene: 6. Germline loops: CDR1 DFQATT, CDR2 SNEGSKA (reference sequence). The CDR3 DNA reads TGCAGTGCTAGAGATTCCAGGGGGCTGGCAGATACGCAGTATTTT. Translating it yields CSARDSRGLADTQYF.

V and J are TRBV27 and TRBJ2-7, with D perhaps matching TRBD1 (6 bases). CDR1 and CDR2 from the germline V gene are MNHEY and SMNVEV (reference sequence). Trimming left V 5 bases short and J 5 bases short, with 13 bases between. This CDR3 comprises 13 residues. This chain's CDR3 is CASSLDRDNEQYF. CDR3 coding DNA: TGTGCCAGCAGTCTGGACAGAGATAACGAGCAGTACTTC.

The chain uses TRBV2 and TRBJ2-1; TRBD1 agrees at 7 bases. The CDR3 runs to 16 residues. V was pared by 6 bases and J by 3 bases, with 11 bases of the junction left unmatched. Germline loops: CDR1 SNHLY, CDR2 FYNNEI. The CDR3 is CASSPGRQGLYNEQFF. The CDR3 DNA reads as TGTGCCAGCAGCCCGGGGAGACAGGGCCTCTACAATGAGCAGTTCTTC. Complete variable domain (other parts from reference TRBV2 and TRBJ2-1): EPEVTQTPSHQVTQMGQEVILRCVPISNHLYFYWYRQILGQKVEFLVSFYNNEISEKSEIFDDQFSVERPDGSNFTLKIRSTKLEDSAMYFCASSPGRQGLYNEQFFGPGTRLTVL.

This clonotype was observed a few times. This chain uses TRBV5-4 with TRBJ2-1, with D hard to call. Trimming stripped 0 bases from V and 7 bases from J, with 8 bases between. This CDR3 spans 13 amino acids. CDR1 and CDR2 (germline): SGHNT, YYREEE (reference sequence). CDR3 in amino acids: CASSLGNGNEQFF. In nucleotides, the CDR3 is TGTGCCAGCAGCTTGGGGAACGGAAATGAGCAGTTCTTC.

This sequence joins TRBV6-6 and TRBJ1-1; 7 bases map to TRBD1. Losses at the gene ends were 2 bases for V and 4 bases for J; bases not matched to a gene: 4. The CDR3 is 14 residues long. Germline values: CDR1 MNHNY, CDR2 SVGAGI (reference sequence). The CDR3 DNA sequence: TGTGCCAGCAGTTACGAGGGGGCGGGCACTGAAGCTTTCTTT. This codes for CASSYEGAGTEAFF.

This clonotype occurred a few times. This chain links TRBV2 with TRBJ2-1, with D hard to call. The ends were cut back, 4 bases at V and 9 bases at J, with 16 bases in the middle. Germline lookup yields CDR1 SNHLY and CDR2 FYNNEI. The CDR3 extends over 14 amino acids. The chain's CDR3 is CASSGSGRPSEQFF. The CDR3 DNA sequence: TGTGCCAGCAGTGGATCGGGTCGCCCGAGTGAGCAGTTCTTC.

Ten or more counts support this clonotype. The chain links TRBV27 to TRBJ2-7; no clear D gene. Germline V CDR1 and CDR2: MNHEY, SMNVEV (reference sequence). Trimming cost V 6 bases and J 0 bases, with 9 bases left between them. The CDR3 covers 13 residues. CDR3 sequence (DNA): TGTGCCAGCAGAATGTTGAACTCCTACGAGCAGTACTTC. It is translated as CASRMLNSYEQYF.

This chain uses TRBV29-1 with TRBJ2-5; D not certain. This CDR3 contains 12 residues. From germline, CDR1 is SQVTM and CDR2 ANQGSEA. The V end was cut by 3 bases, the J end by 5 bases, with 10 bases between. CDR3 region: CSVDRGPETQYF. The CDR3 coding sequence is TGCAGCGTTGATCGAGGCCCGGAGACCCAGTACTTC. Complete variable domain (other parts from reference TRBV29-1 and TRBJ2-5): SAVISQKPSRDICQRGTSLTIQCQVDSQVTMMFWYRQQPGQSLTLIATANQGSEATYESGFVIDKFPISRPNLTFSTLTVSNMSPEDSSIYLCSVDRGPETQYFGPGTRLLVL.

The chain is built from TRBV3-1 and TRBJ1-6; D gene unclear. Germline V gives CDR1 LGHDT, CDR2 YNNKEL (reference sequence). V dropped 0 bases and J dropped 14 bases, with 14 bases sitting between them. The CDR3 extends over 14 amino acids. The CDR3 protein is CASSQDLSPLALHF. CDR3 in DNA: TGTGCCAGCAGCCAAGATTTGTCCCCGTTGGCCCTCCACTTT.

The chain recombines TRBV7-2 with TRBJ2-5, with D unresolved. The germline V gene has CDR1 SGHTA and CDR2 FQGNSA. The CDR3 spans 13 residues. Trimming took 4 bases from V and 0 from J, leaving 6 bases between them. CDR3 nucleotide sequence: TGTGCCAGCAGCTCCAGCCACCAAGAGACCCAGTACTTC. It is translated as CASSSSHQETQYF.

This chain joins TRBV11-3 and TRBJ2-1; 8 nucleotides match TRBD1. The CDR3 has 14 amino acids. The trim removed 5 bases at V and 6 bases at J, leaving 6 bases unmatched. Germline V gene lookup returns CDR1 SGHNT and CDR2 YENEEA. The CDR3 nucleotides read TGTGCCAGCAGCACCCTTGACAGGGGCAATGAGCAGTTCTTC. This encodes CASSTLDRGNEQFF. Complete variable domain (other parts from reference TRBV11-3 and TRBJ2-1): EAGVVQSPRYKIIEKKQPVAFWCNPISGHNTLYWYLQNLGQGPELLIRYENEEAVDDSQLPKDRFSAERLKGVDSTLKIQPAELGDSAVYLCASSTLDRGNEQFFGPGTRLTVL.

This clonotype was seen repeatedly, ten times or more. The chain has TRBV5-1 and TRBJ2-5; D gene unclear. V was trimmed by 4 bases and J by 2 bases, leaving 6 bases between them. Per germline, CDR1 SGHRS and CDR2 YFSETQ. This CDR3 contains 12 residues. The CDR3 bases are TGCGCCAGCAGCATCTCTCAAGAGACCCAGTACTTC. Protein: CASSISQETQYF.

The genes are TRBV11-2 and TRBJ2-1; tentative D call: TRBD2 (5 bases). The CDR3 covers 18 residues. The ends were cut back, 5 bases at V and 2 bases at J, with 22 bases in the middle. Germline-derived CDR1 and CDR2 are SGHAT and FQNNGV. CDR3 nucleotide sequence: TGTGCCAGCAGCCCGTATGGCCATGGAGGCTTTACCTACAATGAGCAGTTCTTC. Its translation is CASSPYGHGGFTYNEQFF.

This clonotype was counted at least ten times. The V and J genes are TRBV7-9 and TRBJ2-7; D call uncertain. Trimming left V 5 bases short and J 7 bases short, with 9 bases between. The CDR3 covers 11 residues. In germline, CDR1 is SEHNR, CDR2 FQNEAQ (reference sequence). The DNA for the CDR3 is TGTGCCAGCAGCCGAGACGTAGAGCAGTACTTC. It translates to CASSRDVEQYF.

This clonotype has just a few counts. The V gene is TRBV5-1, the J gene TRBJ2-7; 7 bases align to TRBD1. This CDR3 is built from 14 residues. V shed 5 bases and J 2 bases; nucleotides not matched to a gene: 7. Per the germline V gene, CDR1 is SGHRS and CDR2 is YFSETQ. The CDR3, as DNA: TGCGCCAGCAGAACCGGGACAGCAACCTACGAGCAGTACTTC. Protein: CASRTGTATYEQYF.

This clonotype was seen more than once but under ten times. This rearrangement joins TRBV20-1 to TRBJ1-2; 9 positions agree with TRBD1. Germline CDR1 reads DFQATT; CDR2 reads SNEGSKA (reference sequence). V shed 1 base and J 5 bases; nucleotides not matched to a gene: 5. This CDR3 region has 14 residues. CDR3 nucleotides: TGCAGTGCTAGAGTTGCGGGACAGGGATATGGCTACACCTTC. This sequence encodes CSARVAGQGYGYTF.

The genes are TRBV27 and TRBJ1-1; tentatively, D is TRBD1 (5 bases). The CDR3 is 13 residues long. Trimming shortened V by 10 bases and J by 5 bases, and 17 bases separated the two germline ends. The V gene's germline CDR1 is MNHEY and CDR2 SMNVEV (reference sequence). CDR3 amino acids: CATQYLPGTEAFF. CDR3 nucleotides: TGTGCCACCCAATACCTCCCAGGGACTGAAGCTTTCTTT.

This clonotype was seen at least ten times. The genes are TRBV20-1 and TRBJ2-7; D is unclear. This CDR3 spans 15 amino acids. The V gene lost 0 bases and the J gene lost 0 bases, with 12 bases spanning the gap. The germline gives CDR1 DFQATT, CDR2 SNEGSKA (reference sequence). CDR3 DNA: TGCAGTGCTAGAGATCATGGTGGCAGCTCCTACGAGCAGTACTTC. It codes for CSARDHGGSSYEQYF.